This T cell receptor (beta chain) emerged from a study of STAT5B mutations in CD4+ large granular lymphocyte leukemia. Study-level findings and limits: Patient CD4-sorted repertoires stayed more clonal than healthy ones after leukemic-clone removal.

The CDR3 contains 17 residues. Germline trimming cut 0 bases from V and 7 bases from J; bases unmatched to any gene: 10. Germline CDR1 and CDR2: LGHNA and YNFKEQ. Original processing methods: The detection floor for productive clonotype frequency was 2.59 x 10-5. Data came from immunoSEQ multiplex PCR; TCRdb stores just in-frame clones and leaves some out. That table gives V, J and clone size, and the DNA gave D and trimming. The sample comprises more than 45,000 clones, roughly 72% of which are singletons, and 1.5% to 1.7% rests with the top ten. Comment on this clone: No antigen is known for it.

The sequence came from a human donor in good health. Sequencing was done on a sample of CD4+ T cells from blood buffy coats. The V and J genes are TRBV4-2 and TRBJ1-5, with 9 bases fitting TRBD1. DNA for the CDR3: TGTGCCAGCAGCCAAGAGGCGACAGGGGGGGACTTGCAGCCCCAGCATTTT. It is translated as CASSQEATGGDLQPQHF.